This paragraph covers one T cell receptor beta chain sequence. The sample holds a few counts of this clonotype. Its antigen specificity is not known. Base qualities are not recorded, but no much larger clone differs from it by a single base. The approximately 41 donors, aged about 6 to 95 years, were systemically healthy Caucasian individuals from Russia. Approximately 11 milliliters of peripheral blood were drawn from each donor into EDTA-treated Vacutainer tubes. PBMCs were isolated by Ficoll-Paque density-gradient centrifugation, with at least 6.5 million obtained per sample. Trizol reagent was used to extract total RNA from PBMCs, with at least 5 micrograms per sample. Naive CD45RAhigh/CD27high T cell percentages were measured by flow cytometry on a PBMC aliquot from every donor. The library was prepared using 5' RACE. These reads were obtained on an Illumina HiSeq 2500. A second PCR of roughly 7 to 11 cycles was performed with a sample-barcoded 5' primer and a J-beta primer mix. A unique molecular identifier was introduced onto each TCR beta cDNA molecule by a template-switch 5' adaptor carrying 12 random nucleotides. Each sample yielded at least 3 million CDR3-containing paired-end reads. All of the RNA was converted into first-strand cDNA using the Mint cDNA synthesis kit, with a TRBC-specific oligonucleotide serving as the primer. All cDNA was treated with uracil-DNA glycosylase and then went through a first 18-cycle PCR with the universal primers M1SS and BC2_uni_R. The study's processing was this. For normalization, 1 million high-quality reads were randomly selected from each sample, with every read carrying a distinct molecular identifier. Reads with shared molecular identifiers were discarded instead of being binned into consensus sequences. CDR3 identification, clonotype clustering and error correction used MiTCR with a Q25 quality threshold and the strictest error-elimination algorithm. Lower-bound total TCR beta diversity was estimated with a nonparametric unseen species model using Euler transformation. TCRdb itself trimmed the public reads at Q25 with fastp, ran MiXCR and retained productive beta chains. Each CDR3 protein appears once, grouped with its most common genes and DNA. TCRdb, not the authors, supplied the V and J calls. The sample table contains 550,000 to 800,000 distinct CDR3 sequences; only one count was recorded for around 32% of them. The leading ten clones occupy 15% of the sample.

The source of the sample is a study of blood T cells in healthy people across ages (dated by TCRdb to between 2015 and 2017). Regarding the study in general: In model experiments, template switching captured about one uniquely barcoded TCR beta cDNA molecule for every two T cells. Donors of different ages were randomly distributed across sequencing lanes to avoid experimental bias. For two donors (one aged 18 to 30 and one aged 80 or older), the study analyzed two additional independent replicas of 1 million unique cDNA reads from the same blood draw. Using deep sequencing normalized with unique cDNA molecular identifiers, the study measured how TCR beta repertoire diversity changes with age. The donors were divided into four age groups: young (average 16 years), middle-aged (almost 40), aged (roughly 66) and long-lived (roughly 82). Broader findings and caveats from the paper: Estimates of total diversity based on one million sequenced T cells were regarded as lower bounds and as underestimates. Because donor CMV infection status was unknown, age-related changes in expanded clonotypes were potentially confounded. As age increased, observed TCR beta diversity per million T cells dropped in a roughly linear way, and a significant reduction was already evident by age 40. Since profiling was done on bulk unsorted PBMCs, naive and antigen-experienced compartments could not be conclusively compared. Compared with the aged group, the long-lived group had more naive CD4+ T cells, fewer expanded clones and increased TCR diversity, suggesting age selection. There was a strong correlation between observed TCR beta diversity and the percentage of naive T cells measured by flow cytometry.

CDR1 and CDR2, looked up from the germline V gene, are SQVTM and ANQGSEA. Trimming leaves V shorter by 8 bases and J shorter by 2 bases, with the junction holding 11 bases beyond the gene matches. Including the terminal cysteine and phenylalanine, the CDR3 comprises 14 residues. Just the 42-base CDR3 DNA is kept, in frame starting at base 1. Recombination joined TRBV29-1 with TRBJ2-5; 7 of the junction bases match TRBD1. The receptor was derived from a woman at least 80 years old in good health. Donor details come from another sample of the same person, matched by shared clones. The sequenced sample was blood. The nucleotide sequence is given as TGCAGCACCCGACAGGGCTGGAAACAAGAGACCCAGTACTTC. It encodes CSTRQGWKQETQYF.